The 14 T cell receptor beta chains below all came from one sample that was sequenced in a study of blood T cell repertoires in COVID-19. Some clones are missing from TCRdb's copy, which holds only in-frame ones; the method was immunoSEQ multiplex PCR. Of about 180,000 clones in the sample, approximately 82% were seen once. Material: peripheral blood. Receptors originate from a woman of 80 years or more with active or convalescent COVID-19.

The chain combines TRBV5-5 with TRBJ1-3; TRBD1 aligns across 8 bases. Per the germline V gene, CDR1 is SGHKS and CDR2 is YYEKEE (reference sequence). V was pared by 1 base and J by 0 bases, with 0 bases of the junction left unmatched. The CDR3 spans 15 residues. The CDR3 region is CASSLTGGSGNTIYF. In nucleotides, the CDR3 is TGTGCCAGCAGCTTGACAGGGGGCTCTGGAAACACCATATATTTT.

V usage is TRBV11-3 and J usage is TRBJ1-1; D is ambiguous. The CDR3 totals 13 residues. Germline V gene lookup returns CDR1 SGHNT and CDR2 YENEEA. Trimming shortened V by 1 base and J by 7 bases, and 10 bases separated the two germline ends. CDR3 sequence (DNA): TGTGCCAGCAGCTTAGGCCAAAGCGGTGAAGCTTTCTTT. Encoded protein: CASSLGQSGEAFF.

The chain is built from TRBV28 and TRBJ2-5, with D possibly matching TRBD2 (6 bases). In germline, CDR1 is MDHEN, CDR2 SYDVKM. V lost 2 bases to trimming and J lost 7 bases, with 14 bases between them. The CDR3 is 14 amino acids. This CDR3 reads CASSLHGRKGTQYF. The CDR3 bases are TGTGCCAGCAGTTTACACGGGAGAAAAGGGACCCAGTACTTC.

The chain is built from TRBV2 and TRBJ1-5; the D is unclear. This CDR3 has 12 residues. Trimming took off 0 bases at V and 12 bases at J, with 9 bases between the two ends. From germline, CDR1 is SNHLY and CDR2 FYNNEI. The DNA of the CDR3 is TGTGCCAGCAGTGAAGCGTGGGCACACCAGCATTTT. Its protein product is CASSEAWAHQHF.

This clone showed up just a few times. The J gene is TRBJ1-1, the V gene TRBV18, with TRBD1 as a possible D gene (6 bases). CDR1 is KGHSH and CDR2 is LQKENI in the germline V gene. V was clipped by 3 bases and J by 4 bases, with 12 bases between them. The CDR3 runs 14 residues. CDR3 sequence reads: CASSPKGEITEAFF. The CDR3 nucleotides are TGTGCCAGCTCACCTAAGGGGGAAATCACTGAAGCTTTCTTT. Filled out from reference TRBV18 and TRBJ1-1, the complete variable domain reads NAGVMQNPRHLVRRRGQEARLRCSPMKGHSHVYWYRQLPEEGLKFMVYLQKENIIDESGMPKERFSAEFPKEGPSILRIQQVVRGDSAAYFCASSPKGEITEAFFGQGTRLTVV.

The V gene is TRBV7-9, the J gene TRBJ1-4; 9 nucleotides agree with TRBD1. Per the germline V gene, CDR1 is SEHNR and CDR2 is FQNEAQ (reference sequence). V gave up 3 bases and J gave up 5 bases; unmatched junction bases: 10. This CDR3 is 17 amino acids long. This CDR3 reads CASSFSRSGTGNEKLFF. As DNA, the CDR3 is TGTGCCAGCAGCTTCAGCCGCTCGGGGACAGGGAATGAAAAACTGTTTTTT.

The gene calls are TRBV7-8 and TRBJ2-3; TRBD2 aligns across 10 bases. Per germline, CDR1 SGHVS and CDR2 FQNEAQ. J lost 6 bases, V lost 4 bases, and 7 bases had no gene match. The CDR3 is 15 amino acids. The CDR3 loop is CASSSISGRGDTQYF. The CDR3 DNA reads as TGTGCCAGCAGCTCCATCAGCGGGAGGGGTGATACGCAGTATTTT.

This clone came up a few times. This sequence joins TRBV11-2 and TRBJ2-3; the D gene is possibly TRBD2 (5 bases). The germline V gene encodes CDR1 SGHAT and CDR2 FQNNGV. V was clipped by 1 base and J by 4 bases, with 6 bases between them. This CDR3 region has 13 residues. DNA for the CDR3: TGTGCCAGCAGCTTAGGGAGGCCAGATACGCAGTATTTT. It encodes CASSLGRPDTQYF.

The rearrangement uses TRBV6-6 and TRBJ2-6; TRBD1 might be the D (5 bases). Germline assignment: CDR1 MNHNY and CDR2 SVGAGI (reference sequence). Trimming removed 4 bases at V and 4 bases at J, with 11 bases between. The CDR3 is made up of 15 amino acids. The CDR3 bases are TGTGCCAGCAGTTCCAGGGTTTCGGGGGCCAACGTCCTGACTTTC. Its translation: CASSSRVSGANVLTF.

This clone was observed a single time. The CDR3 bases are TGCGCCAGCAGCTTCTCCGCTCAGGATCCCAAAGCTTTCTTT. This codes for CASSFSAQDPKAFF. This sequence joins TRBV5-1 and TRBJ1-1; D is ambiguous. V lost 2 bases to trimming and J lost 9 bases, with 17 bases between them. Germline V gene lookup returns CDR1 SGHRS and CDR2 YFSETQ. The length of the CDR3 is 14 residues.

The chain couples TRBV5-4 to TRBJ2-3, with 9 bases identical to TRBD2. Per the germline V gene, CDR1 is SGHNT and CDR2 is YYREEE (reference sequence). J was trimmed by 6 bases and V by 5 bases; bases with no gene match: 7. The CDR3 extends over 14 amino acids. The CDR3 loop is CASSQGGRGDTQYF. The CDR3 nucleotides are TGTGCCAGCAGTCAGGGCGGGAGGGGGGATACGCAGTATTTT.

This chain links TRBV19 with TRBJ2-7; weak D call: TRBD1 (7 bases). The J call could be wrong; TRBJ2-5 is a better fit for the DNA end. Germline-derived CDR1 and CDR2 are LNHDA and SQIVND (reference sequence). The CDR3 spans 17 residues. CDR3 loop: CASTPGGGYRYQETQYF. CDR3 coding DNA: TGTGCCAGTACCCCAGGGGGAGGCTACCGCTATCAAGAGACCCAGTACTTC.

This clone was detected once. The chain couples TRBV5-1 to TRBJ2-3; possible D gene TRBD1, 5 bases. The CDR3 is made up of 14 amino acids. Between the trimmed V and J ends, which lost 5 bases and 3 bases, there was a span of 13 bases. Germline V gene sequence: CDR1 SGHRS, CDR2 YFSETQ. The CDR3 protein is CASRSHQGTDTQYF. The CDR3 coding sequence is TGCGCCAGCAGATCACATCAGGGAACAGATACGCAGTATTTT.

The gene calls are TRBV15 and TRBJ2-1, with 11 nucleotides matching TRBD1. The V gene end was trimmed by 7 bases and the J gene end by 6 bases; junction bases not matched to a gene: 8. Germline assignment: CDR1 LNHNV and CDR2 YYDKDF (reference sequence). CDR3 length: 15 residues. CDR3 protein: CATNLDRGLGNEQFF. CDR3 bases: TGTGCCACCAACTTGGACAGGGGGCTAGGCAATGAGCAGTTCTTC. The whole variable domain, filled in from reference TRBV15 and TRBJ2-1, reads DAMVIQNPRYQVTQFGKPVTLSCSQTLNHNVMYWYQQKSSQAPKLLFHYYDKDFNNEADTPDNFQSRRPNTSFCFLDIRSPGLGDTAMYLCATNLDRGLGNEQFFGPGTRLTVL.